Each of the 18 T cell receptor beta chains below was sequenced from the same sample in a study of shared clonotypes between healthy human individuals. Sequencing used immunoSEQ multiplex PCR; TCRdb keeps in-frame clones, though not all of them. The top ten hold approximately 0.35% of the sample, which has some 2.4 million clones, under 95% seen once. The sample consisted of naive CD4+ T cells from PBMCs. Subset here: CD45RA+ positively selected. The origin of the receptors is a man aged 18 to 29 in good health. Some clones in this sample may be carry-over from other donors' samples.

The V call is TRBV14, the J call TRBJ1-5, with D hard to call. V dropped 1 base and J dropped 0 bases, with 22 bases sitting between them. Per germline, CDR1 SGHDN and CDR2 FVKESK. CDR3 length equals 20 residues. The CDR3 region has the DNA TGTGCCAGCAGCCAAGGATCCCGGGATCCGACCTCTTATAGCAATCAGCCCCAGCATTTT. Protein sequence: CASSQGSRDPTSYSNQPQHF.

The J gene is TRBJ2-3, the V gene TRBV9, with D perhaps given as TRBD1 or TRBD2 (7 bases each). Trimming left V 3 bases short and J 4 bases short, with 15 bases between. The CDR3 consists of 15 residues. Germline-derived CDR1 and CDR2 are SGDLS and YYNGEE. CDR3 sequence (DNA): TGTGCCAGCAGCGCCCGGGGGAGGGGGCCAGATACGCAGTATTTT. As protein: CASSARGRGPDTQYF.

The chain recombines TRBV15 with TRBJ2-2; 10 bases map to TRBD2. The germline V gene has CDR1 LNHNV and CDR2 YYDKDF (reference sequence). There are 15 residues in the CDR3. The V gene end was trimmed by 0 bases and the J gene end by 7 bases; junction bases not matched to a gene: 2. CDR3 sequence reads: CATSRDRTSGGELFF. DNA for the CDR3: TGTGCCACCAGCAGAGACAGGACTAGCGGCGGGGAGCTGTTTTTT.

The chain has TRBV18 and TRBJ2-6; 10 bases line up with TRBD1. The CDR3 contains 17 residues. CDR1 and CDR2 (germline): KGHSH, LQKENI. Trimming took 2 bases from V and 4 from J; bases not matched to a gene: 5. The CDR3 DNA reads as TGTGCCAGCTCACCAAGGGACAGGGGATCCGGGGCCAACGTCCTGACTTTC. It translates to CASSPRDRGSGANVLTF.

With regard to this clone: The same CDR3 is also encoded by other DNA sequences in this sample. The chain carries TRBV5-1 and TRBJ1-1; 7 bases fit TRBD1. This CDR3 contains 14 residues. V shed 4 bases, J shed 1 base, and the junction held 4 bases outside the gene matches. Per the germline V gene, CDR1 is SGHRS and CDR2 is YFSETQ. The CDR3 spells CASSPDRQNTEAFF. The CDR3 coding sequence is TGCGCCAGCAGCCCGGACAGGCAGAACACTGAAGCTTTCTTT.

The chain links TRBV7-9 to TRBJ2-7; possible D gene TRBD2, 6 bases. The CDR3 sequence is 14 residues long. The V end lost 3 bases, the J end lost 2 bases, and 11 bases lay between the germline ends. In germline, CDR1 is SEHNR, CDR2 FQNEAQ (reference sequence). As DNA, the CDR3 is TGTGCCAGCAGCTTCACGGGAGTCACCTACGAGCAGTACTTC. Translated, it gives CASSFTGVTYEQYF.

The V and J genes are TRBV6-1 and TRBJ2-7; 8 bases agree with TRBD2. Germline V lookup: CDR1 MNHNS, CDR2 SASEGT. V lost 0 bases and J lost 3; bases outside the gene matches: 13. This CDR3 region has 18 residues. The CDR3 loop reads CASSEARFESGSFYEQYF. The CDR3 DNA sequence: TGTGCCAGCAGTGAAGCCCGGTTTGAGAGCGGGAGTTTCTACGAGCAGTACTTC.

The chain employs TRBV7-7 and TRBJ1-2; 7 nucleotides match TRBD1. Germline V lookup: CDR1 SSHAT, CDR2 FNYEAQ (reference sequence). The CDR3 runs to 15 residues. Trimming cost V 0 bases and J 5 bases; bases outside gene matches: 6. DNA of the CDR3: TGTGCCAGCAGCTTAGCGCAGGGGGTAGCTTATGGCTACACCTTC. It specifies CASSLAQGVAYGYTF.

CDR3 sequence: CASRGPGLGNEQFF. The CDR3 DNA follows: TGCGCCAGCAGAGGACCGGGACTAGGCAATGAGCAGTTCTTC. The chain recombines TRBV4-1 with TRBJ2-1, with TRBD2 matching 8 bases. V lost 6 bases, J lost 6 bases, and 7 bases stayed unmatched. The length of the CDR3 is 14 residues. The germline gives CDR1 MGHRA, CDR2 YSYEKL.

This chain links TRBV11-2 with TRBJ2-3; 9 nucleotides match TRBD2. The length of the CDR3 is 15 residues. Germline loops: CDR1 SGHAT, CDR2 FQNNGV. Germline trimming cut 4 bases from V and 5 bases from J; bases unmatched to any gene: 7. CDR3 bases: TGTGCCAGCAGCTCCATAGCGGGAGAAGTAGATACGCAGTATTTT. Its translation: CASSSIAGEVDTQYF.

The chain employs TRBV4-2 and TRBJ1-3; the D is unclear. V lost 0 bases, J lost 1 base, and 4 bases lay in between. The CDR3 runs to 14 residues. In germline, CDR1 is LGHNA, CDR2 YNFKEQ. The CDR3 DNA follows: TGTGCCAGCAGCCAAGAGGGGTCTGGAAACACCATATATTTT. Amino acid sequence: CASSQEGSGNTIYF.

This clone appeared a single time. This chain connects TRBV4-1 to TRBJ2-5; the D gene is possibly TRBD1 (5 bases). The end of the DNA fits TRBJ2-7 better, so the J call may be wrong. CDR1 is MGHRA, CDR2 YSYEKL, per germline. The CDR3 sequence is 14 residues long. The CDR3 DNA follows: TGCGCCAGCAGCCAAATGGGGCAAGCCTACGAGCAGTACTTC. As protein: CASSQMGQAYEQYF.

V usage is TRBV18 and J usage is TRBJ1-4; TRBD1 aligns across 10 bases. Losses at the gene ends were 4 bases for V and 6 bases for J; bases not matched to a gene: 2. Germline loops: CDR1 KGHSH, CDR2 LQKENI. The CDR3 is 14 amino acids. In DNA, the CDR3 is TGTGCCAGCTCACACGGGACAGGGGATGAAAAACTGTTTTTT. It is translated as CASSHGTGDEKLFF.

The gene calls are TRBV4-1 and TRBJ2-7, with unresolved D. The V gene's germline CDR1 is MGHRA and CDR2 YSYEKL. Deletions cut 1 base from V and 12 bases from J, with 19 bases between. The CDR3 is made up of 14 amino acids. The CDR3, as DNA: TGCGCCAGCAGCCAAGGCTGGGCCGGACCAAGGCGGTACTTC. Residues: CASSQGWAGPRRYF.

The chain employs TRBV21-1 and TRBJ1-2; the table's D call of TRBD1 was not tested on the DNA. TRBV21-1 is described as a pseudogene. This CDR3 has 15 amino acids. In DNA, the CDR3 is TGTGCCAGCAGCAAAAAACCGGACAGGATGTATGGCTACACCTTC. Translated: CASSKKPDRMYGYTF.

The rearrangement links TRBV5-1 to TRBJ2-3, with D perhaps TRBD2 (6 bases). Germline V CDR1 and CDR2: SGHRS, YFSETQ. The CDR3 has 16 amino acids. Trimming stripped 0 bases from V and 0 bases from J, with 11 bases between. The CDR3 nucleotides are TGCGCCAGCAGCTTGGCGCTAGCGCCTAGCACAGATACGCAGTATTTT. It encodes CASSLALAPSTDTQYF.

This clone was found a few times. V gene TRBV5-1 combines with J gene TRBJ1-2; 7 bases agree with TRBD1. Trimming removed 4 bases from V and 7 bases from J; junction bases left unmatched: 10. Germline V lookup: CDR1 SGHRS, CDR2 YFSETQ. CDR3 size: 14 residues. Here the CDR3 reads CASSRDREGLGYTF. Here the CDR3 DNA reads TGCGCCAGCAGCAGAGACAGGGAAGGGCTTGGCTACACCTTC.

The J gene is TRBJ1-1, the V gene TRBV6-6; 7 bases align to TRBD1. V was pared by 2 bases and J by 0 bases, with 6 bases of the junction left unmatched. Germline CDR1 reads MNHNY; CDR2 reads SVGAGI (reference sequence). This CDR3 comprises 16 residues. The DNA for the CDR3 is TGTGCCAGCAGTTACGGACAGGCGGGCATGAACACTGAAGCTTTCTTT. Translating it yields CASSYGQAGMNTEAFF.